Shown below are 23 T cell receptor beta chains from a single sample sequenced in a study of early T cells in non-severe SARS-CoV-2 infection. TCRdb re-analysed the 5' RACE reads in MiXCR, keeping a single row per CDR3 protein. The sample carries about 33,000 distinct CDR3 sequences, over 4.5% recorded once. Sequencing used whole blood. The receptors were gathered from an adult who was a healthcare worker with PCR-confirmed SARS-CoV-2 infection or an uninfected control (not recorded which).

A remark on this clonotype: This is likely a read error, given that the CDR3 carries no conserved phenylalanine or tryptophan at its end. This chain uses TRBV6-2 or TRBV6-3 with TRBJ2-1, with 9 bases fitting TRBD2. The CDR3 contains 14 residues. The germline gives CDR1 MNHEY, CDR2 SVGEGT. Losses at the gene ends were 6 bases for V and 10 bases for J; bases not matched to a gene: 10. This CDR3 reads CASRPMAGGLEQFY. The DNA for the CDR3 is TGTGCCAGCAGGCCCATGGCGGGGGGGCTGGAGCAGTTCTAC.

This clonotype was counted many times. The gene calls are TRBV5-1 and TRBJ1-1; possible D gene TRBD1, 6 bases. CDR1 SGHRS and CDR2 YFSETQ come from the germline V gene. This CDR3 region has 16 residues. V lost 1 base and J 8 bases, leaving 21 bases between the germline ends. CDR3 amino acids: CASSLSLGQTKTEAFF. The CDR3 DNA reads as TGCGCCAGCAGCTTGAGCCTGGGACAAACTAAGACCGAAGCTTTCTTT. The whole variable domain, remainder taken from reference TRBV5-1 and TRBJ1-1, is KAGVTQTPRYLIKTRGQQVTLSCSPISGHRSVSWYQQTPGQGLQFLFEYFSETQRNKGNFPGRFSGRQFSNSRSEMNVSTLELGDSALYLCASSLSLGQTKTEAFFGQGTRLTVV.

The gene calls are TRBV6-2 or TRBV6-3 and TRBJ1-2; no reliable D call. CDR1 MNHEY and CDR2 SVGEGT come from the germline V gene. The CDR3 contains 15 residues. Trimming pared 6 bases from V and 4 bases from J, leaving 18 bases between. CDR3 region: CASSLRIPPIYGYTF. The CDR3, as DNA: TGTGCCAGCAGCCTCCGAATTCCGCCTATCTATGGCTACACCTTC.

This sequence joins TRBV27 and TRBJ2-2, with a weak D call TRBD2 (5 bases). Per germline, CDR1 MNHEY and CDR2 SMNVEV (reference sequence). V lost 5 bases, J lost 7 bases, and 14 bases lay in between. The CDR3 runs 14 residues. DNA of the CDR3: TGTGCCAGCAGTCCATCCTTGAGGGTCGGGGAGCTGTTTTTT. Translating it yields CASSPSLRVGELFF.

The table lists this clonotype with many counts. The chain uses TRBV20-1 and TRBJ2-1, with TRBD2 matching 10 bases. CDR1 and CDR2 from the germline V gene are DFQATT and SNEGSKA (reference sequence). The CDR3 length is 13 residues. V trimming: 4 bases; J trimming: 16 bases; junction bases outside the gene matches: 13. CDR3 DNA sequence: TGCAGTGCTACCCCCCCCGCAGCGGGGGGGCCCTTCTTC. This gives the protein CSATPPAAGGPFF.

This clonotype appeared a few times. The chain employs TRBV7-3 and TRBJ2-6; D call uncertain. Trimming left V 1 base short and J 0 bases short, with 1 base between. The CDR3 loop spans 14 amino acids. Per germline, CDR1 SGHTA and CDR2 FQGTGA. This CDR3 reads CASSLSSGANVLTF. CDR3 coding DNA: TGTGCCAGCAGCTTAAGCTCTGGGGCCAACGTCCTGACTTTC.

The rearrangement joins TRBV19 to TRBJ1-4, with D unclear. V lost 11 bases, J lost 7 bases, and 11 bases lay in between. Germline V CDR1 and CDR2: LNHDA, SQIVND (reference sequence). The CDR3 has 11 amino acids. The CDR3 sequence is CAADTGEKLFF. The CDR3, as DNA: TGTGCCGCTGACACGGGTGAAAAACTGTTTTTT.

This clonotype was seen many times. This rearrangement joins TRBV20-1 to TRBJ2-3; TRBD1 might be the D (5 bases). Germline V gene sequence: CDR1 DFQATT, CDR2 SNEGSKA (reference sequence). This CDR3 contains 15 residues. V was clipped by 0 bases and J by 2 bases, with 12 bases between them. The chain's CDR3 is CSARDPQGYTDTQYF. The CDR3 region has the DNA TGCAGTGCTAGAGATCCCCAGGGTTACACAGATACGCAGTATTTT.

The chain employs TRBV7-2 and TRBJ2-2, with TRBD2 matching 11 bases. The V gene's germline CDR1 is SGHTA and CDR2 FQGNSA. The CDR3 extends over 16 amino acids. V shed 5 bases and J 4 bases; nucleotides not matched to a gene: 6. The CDR3: CASSRDGLAGTGELFF. CDR3 DNA sequence: TGTGCCAGCAGCCGCGACGGACTAGCGGGCACCGGGGAGCTGTTTTTT.

This clonotype was observed many times. The chain couples TRBV11-2 to TRBJ2-7; D remains unclear. Germline V gene sequence: CDR1 SGHAT, CDR2 FQNNGV. The CDR3 sequence is 11 residues long. V lost 5 bases and J lost 4, with 6 bases in between. CDR3: CASSPGYEQYF. In DNA form, the CDR3 reads TGTGCCAGCAGCCCCGGGTACGAGCAGTACTTC.

This clonotype came up many times. J is TRBJ2-2 and V is TRBV10-1; tentative D call: TRBD2 (6 bases). The V end lost 6 bases, the J end lost 6 bases, and 14 bases lay between the germline ends. The CDR3 has 14 residues. Germline V gives CDR1 WNHNN, CDR2 SYGVQD (reference sequence). The CDR3 sequence is CASSGDSAAGELFF. As DNA, the CDR3 is TGCGCCAGCAGCGGGGACTCGGCGGCCGGGGAGCTGTTTTTT.

In this sample, this clonotype turned up many times. The gene calls are TRBV6-1 and TRBJ2-5, with 7 bases lining up with TRBD2. The J segment lost 2 bases and the V segment lost 0 bases, leaving 3 bases of the junction unmatched. The V gene's germline CDR1 is MNHNS and CDR2 SASEGT. The CDR3 has 15 residues. Written as DNA, the CDR3 is TGTGCCAGCAGTGAAGCGGCGGGGGAACAAGAGACCCAGTACTTC. Protein sequence: CASSEAAGEQETQYF.

V is TRBV20-1 and J is TRBJ1-1; 8 nucleotides align to TRBD1. CDR3 size: 13 residues. Trimming took 3 bases from V and 4 from J; bases not matched to a gene: 4. The germline gives CDR1 DFQATT, CDR2 SNEGSKA (reference sequence). Here the CDR3 DNA reads TGCAGTGCTAGGGACAGGGCAGGCACTGAAGCTTTCTTT. It specifies CSARDRAGTEAFF.

This clonotype came up a few times. J is TRBJ1-4 and V is TRBV10-3, with a tentative D call TRBD1 (5 bases). The germline gives CDR1 ENHRY, CDR2 SYGVKD. This CDR3 comprises 15 residues. The V and J ends lost 2 bases and 2 bases respectively, with 9 bases between them. The DNA of the CDR3 is TGTGCCATCAGTGAGGGTCGACAGACTAATGAAAAACTGTTTTTT. Amino acid sequence: CAISEGRQTNEKLFF.

This clonotype was counted many times. The chain has TRBV7-2 and TRBJ2-7; TRBD1 might be the D (5 bases). The CDR3 loop spans 15 amino acids. Trimming left V 0 bases short and J 2 bases short, with 11 bases between. The germline V gene encodes CDR1 SGHTA and CDR2 FQGNSA. The CDR3 bases are TGTGCCAGCAGCTTAGCCCTAATGGACACCTACGAGCAGTACTTC. It encodes CASSLALMDTYEQYF.

With regard to this clonotype: Its ends do not fully match the called genes, so a read error is possible. This CDR3 is CASSPRGGNIGELFF. The DNA for the CDR3 is TGTGCCAGCAGCCCCCGGGGGGGAAACATCGGGGAGCTGTTTTTT. V and J are TRBV6-6 and TRBJ2-2, with 8 bases aligning to TRBD2. Germline CDR1 is MNHNY and CDR2 is SVGAGI (reference sequence). This CDR3 spans 15 amino acids.

The chain has TRBV6-5 and TRBJ2-7; TRBD2 matches at 10 bases. V shed 6 bases, J shed 2 bases, and the junction held 7 bases outside the gene matches. CDR3 size: 15 residues. Germline V lookup: CDR1 MNHEY, CDR2 SVGAGI. CDR3 amino acids: CASSASGGTAYEQYF. As DNA, the CDR3 is TGTGCCAGCAGCGCTAGCGGGGGAACAGCCTACGAGCAGTACTTC.

The chain combines TRBV5-5 with TRBJ1-5; 7 nucleotides agree with TRBD1. CDR1 is SGHKS, CDR2 YYEKEE, per germline (reference sequence). V shed 0 bases, J shed 3 bases, and the junction held 3 bases outside the gene matches. The CDR3 spans 15 residues. The CDR3 coding sequence is TGTGCCAGCAGCTTGGCGACAGGGTTCAATCAGCCCCAGCATTTT. Protein product: CASSLATGFNQPQHF. Based on the CDR3 plus reference TRBV5-5 and TRBJ1-5, the full variable domain is DAGVTQSPTHLIKTRGQQVTLRCSPISGHKSVSWYQQVLGQGPQFIFQYYEKEERGRGNFPDRFSARQFPNYSSELNVNALLLGDSALYLCASSLATGFNQPQHFGDGTRLSIL.

This clonotype was detected only a few times. The CDR3 sequence: CASSFGSAGANYGYTF. Here the CDR3 DNA reads TGTGCCAGCAGTTTTGGGTCGGCAGGAGCTAACTATGGCTACACCTTC. The chain couples TRBV12-3 or TRBV12-4 to TRBJ1-2; unclear D gene. V lost 3 bases and J 0 bases, leaving 14 bases between the germline ends. The CDR3 spans 16 residues.

This clonotype has just a few counts. The chain links TRBV7-2 to TRBJ2-5; D is unclear. CDR3 length equals 16 residues. With 5 bases removed from V and 0 bases from J, the gap between germline ends came to 16 bases. Germline-derived CDR1 and CDR2 are SGHTA and FQGNSA. For the CDR3, the DNA is TGTGCCAGCAGCCCCCCTGGCCGTGGGTACCAAGAGACCCAGTACTTC. Translating gives CASSPPGRGYQETQYF. The full variable domain, with the rest looked up from reference TRBV7-2 and TRBJ2-5, is GAGVSQSPSNKVTEKGKDVELRCDPISGHTALYWYRQSLGQGLEFLIYFQGNSAPDKSGLPSDRFSAERTGGSVSTLTIQRTQQEDSAVYLCASSPPGRGYQETQYFGPGTRLLVL.

This clonotype was detected many times. The V gene is TRBV10-3, the J gene TRBJ1-5; D is perhaps TRBD1 (6 bases). CDR3 length equals 13 residues. With 6 bases removed from V and 3 bases from J, the gap between germline ends came to 9 bases. Germline loops: CDR1 ENHRY, CDR2 SYGVKD. In DNA, the CDR3 is TGTGCCATCAGCGGGGGCCCCAATCAGCCCCAGCATTTT. This gives the protein CAISGGPNQPQHF.

V usage is TRBV29-1 and J usage is TRBJ2-1; no firm D call. This CDR3 comprises 14 residues. CDR1 is SQVTM and CDR2 is ANQGSEA in the germline V gene. Trimming pared 1 base from V and 3 bases from J, leaving 10 bases between. The CDR3 sequence: CSVEVGRVYNEQFF. CDR3 DNA: TGCAGCGTTGAAGTAGGACGAGTCTACAATGAGCAGTTCTTC.

A few counts support this clonotype. The chain couples TRBV2 to TRBJ1-1; 12 nucleotides line up with TRBD1. The CDR3 runs to 15 residues. The trim removed 7 bases at V and 0 bases at J, leaving 3 bases unmatched. Germline loops: CDR1 SNHLY, CDR2 FYNNEI. The CDR3, as DNA: TGTGCCAGCAAGGGACAGGGGGCCGTGAACACTGAAGCTTTCTTT. It translates to CASKGQGAVNTEAFF.